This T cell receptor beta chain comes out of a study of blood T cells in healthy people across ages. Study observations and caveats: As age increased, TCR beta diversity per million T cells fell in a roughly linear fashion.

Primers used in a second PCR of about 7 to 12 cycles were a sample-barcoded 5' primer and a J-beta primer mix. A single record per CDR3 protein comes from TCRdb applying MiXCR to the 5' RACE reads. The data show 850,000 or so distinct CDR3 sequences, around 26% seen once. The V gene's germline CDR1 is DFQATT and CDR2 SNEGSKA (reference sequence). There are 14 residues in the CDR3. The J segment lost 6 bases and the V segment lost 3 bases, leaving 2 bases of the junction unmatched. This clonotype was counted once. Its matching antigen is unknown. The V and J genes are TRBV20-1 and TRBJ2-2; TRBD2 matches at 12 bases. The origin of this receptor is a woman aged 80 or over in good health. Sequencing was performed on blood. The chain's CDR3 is CSARTSGGSGELFF. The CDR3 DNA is TGCAGTGCTAGGACTAGCGGGGGATCCGGGGAGCTGTTTTTT.